This TCR beta chain emerged from a study of blood T cells in healthy people across ages. General study points: Diversity estimates from one million T cells were considered underestimates.

A remark on this clonotype: The target antigen is unknown.

The CDR3 is made up of 20 amino acids. With 5 bases clipped from V and 0 bases from J, the junction kept 14 bases outside the gene matches. CDR1 and CDR2 from the germline V gene are SGHTA and FQGNSA. Using a J-beta primer mix together with a sample-barcoded 5' primer, a second PCR was run for roughly 6 to 11 cycles. TCRdb reanalysed the 5' RACE reads using MiXCR and keeps one entry per CDR3 protein. The sample includes around 1,900,000 distinct CDR3 sequences, 39% of them seen just once. This chain joins TRBV7-2 and TRBJ2-1; TRBD2 aligns across 12 bases. The receptor was isolated from a human donor in good health. The specimen was blood. As DNA, the CDR3 is TGTGCCAGCAGCATCGACCAACTAGCGGGGGGCCCGAGCTCCTACAATGAGCAGTTCTTC. Translating it yields CASSIDQLAGGPSSYNEQFF.